Below, 17 T cell receptor beta chains from the same sample are listed, as sequenced in a study of blood T cell repertoires in COVID-19. Produced via immunoSEQ multiplex PCR; TCRdb's table is partial and in-frame only. The sample shows approximately 210,000 clones, about four fifths of them seen only once. Sequenced input: PBMCs or T cells enriched from blood (not recorded which). Every receptor here comes from a woman aged 50 to 60 with acute COVID-19.

The chain recombines TRBV4-1 with TRBJ2-7; 8 nucleotides match TRBD1. J gave up 3 bases and V 0 bases, and 10 bases lay outside the gene matches. The CDR3 length is 17 residues. CDR1 is MGHRA, CDR2 YSYEKL, per germline. The CDR3 bases are TGCGCCAGCAGCCAAGAAGGAGGCGGGACAGGTATCTACGAGCAGTACTTC. Encoded protein: CASSQEGGGTGIYEQYF.

The chain recombines TRBV18 with TRBJ2-1; D is perhaps TRBD1 (6 bases). Germline V lookup: CDR1 KGHSH, CDR2 LQKENI. This CDR3 is built from 18 residues. The V and J ends lost 3 bases and 0 bases respectively, with 18 bases between them. CDR3 amino acids: CASSPKFVRGSSYNEQFF. The CDR3 DNA follows: TGTGCCAGCTCACCCAAATTCGTCAGGGGCAGCTCCTACAATGAGCAGTTCTTC. The variable domain in full, completed from reference TRBV18 and TRBJ2-1, reads NAGVMQNPRHLVRRRGQEARLRCSPMKGHSHVYWYRQLPEEGLKFMVYLQKENIIDESGMPKERFSAEFPKEGPSILRIQQVVRGDSAAYFCASSPKFVRGSSYNEQFFGPGTRLTVL.

The rearrangement joins TRBV2 to TRBJ2-2, with 7 bases lining up with TRBD2. Germline V gene lookup returns CDR1 SNHLY and CDR2 FYNNEI. V shed 6 bases and J 7 bases; nucleotides not matched to a gene: 11. The CDR3 has 15 amino acids. The CDR3 coding sequence is TGTGCCAGCAGGACCGGACTAGTAGGGATCGGGGAGCTGTTTTTT. Protein sequence: CASRTGLVGIGELFF.

The gene calls are TRBV5-1 and TRBJ2-3, with 8 bases lining up with TRBD2. The germline V gene has CDR1 SGHRS and CDR2 YFSETQ. The length of the CDR3 is 16 residues. With 4 bases clipped from V and 4 bases from J, the junction kept 11 bases outside the gene matches. Here the CDR3 reads CASSILSGDYSDTQYF. CDR3 in DNA: TGCGCCAGCAGCATACTTAGCGGGGATTATTCAGATACGCAGTATTTT.

The V and J genes are TRBV20-1 and TRBJ1-4; D uncertain. Trimming pared 3 bases from V and 8 bases from J, leaving 7 bases between. CDR1 DFQATT and CDR2 SNEGSKA come from the germline V gene (reference sequence). The CDR3 has 11 residues. DNA for the CDR3: TGCAGTGCTAGGGGCAAGGAAAAACTGTTTTTT. Translation: CSARGKEKLFF.

The chain carries TRBV6-1 and TRBJ1-5; 7 bases align to TRBD1. CDR3 length: 17 amino acids. Germline V lookup: CDR1 MNHNS, CDR2 SASEGT. The V segment lost 3 bases and the J segment 5 bases; nucleotides outside the gene matches: 13. Here the CDR3 reads CASSDPISHRGDQPQHF. CDR3 DNA sequence: TGTGCCAGCAGTGACCCGATTTCACACAGGGGCGATCAGCCCCAGCATTTT.

This clone was counted a few times. The CDR3 here is CASSFSSGQGREQYF. CDR3 coding DNA: TGTGCCAGCAGCTTCTCGTCAGGGCAGGGTCGCGAGCAGTACTTC. J is TRBJ2-7 and V is TRBV7-9; D may be TRBD1 (5 bases). Germline lookup yields CDR1 SEHNR and CDR2 FQNEAQ (reference sequence). Trimming took 3 bases from V and 6 from J, leaving 18 bases between them. This CDR3 spans 15 amino acids.

The chain couples TRBV5-1 to TRBJ2-1; D is unclear. V dropped 4 bases and J dropped 6 bases, with 11 bases sitting between them. CDR1 and CDR2 (germline): SGHRS, YFSETQ. The CDR3 is 13 amino acids. CDR3 amino acids: CASSPWARNEQFF. CDR3 coding DNA: TGCGCCAGCAGCCCCTGGGCACGCAATGAGCAGTTCTTC.

This clone was seen more than once but under ten times. The J gene is TRBJ1-2, the V gene TRBV13; 9 bases match TRBD1. CDR1 is PRHDT and CDR2 is FYEKMQ in the germline V gene (reference sequence). V lost 3 bases to trimming and J lost 5 bases; unmatched junction nucleotides: 10. The CDR3 covers 16 residues. DNA for the CDR3: TGTGCCAGCAGCTTCTCCCCGACAGGGGGTAGTTATGGCTACACCTTC. This codes for CASSFSPTGGSYGYTF.

J is TRBJ1-1 and V is TRBV11-2; D is undetermined. V was cut by 4 bases and J by 0 bases, with 6 bases left in between. The germline CDR1 and CDR2 sequences are SGHAT and FQNNGV. The length of the CDR3 is 13 residues. CDR3 bases: TGTGCCAGCAGCTACGGGTTGAACACTGAAGCTTTCTTT. Translating it yields CASSYGLNTEAFF.

This clone was picked up one time. The rearrangement links TRBV27 to TRBJ2-7; 14 positions agree with TRBD2. J was trimmed by 3 bases and V by 3 bases; bases with no gene match: 4. This CDR3 has 16 amino acids. Germline V gene lookup returns CDR1 MNHEY and CDR2 SMNVEV (reference sequence). The CDR3 DNA follows: TGTGCCAGCAGTTTGGGACTAGCGGGAGTAGGCTACGAGCAGTACTTC. Protein: CASSLGLAGVGYEQYF.

The chain recombines TRBV7-9 with TRBJ1-6; D is ambiguous. The CDR3 spans 13 residues. V was pared by 4 bases and J by 7 bases, with 8 bases between. Germline CDR1 SEHNR, CDR2 FQNEAQ (reference sequence). The CDR3 region is CASSSPQNSPLHF. DNA for the CDR3: TGTGCCAGCAGCTCTCCACAGAATTCACCCCTCCACTTT.

This chain joins TRBV12-3 or TRBV12-4 and TRBJ1-6; D uncertain. The CDR3 covers 13 residues. V was pared by 8 bases and J by 3 bases, with 8 bases between. The CDR3 DNA reads TGTGCCAGCCGACGGGACTATAATTCACCCCTCCACTTT. Amino acid sequence: CASRRDYNSPLHF.

V is TRBV18 and J is TRBJ1-6; D unresolved. V lost 3 bases, J lost 10 bases, and 13 bases lay in between. The V gene's germline CDR1 is KGHSH and CDR2 LQKENI. CDR3 size: 14 residues. The CDR3 reads CASSPSREGSPLHF. CDR3 coding DNA: TGTGCCAGCTCACCGAGTAGGGAGGGATCACCCCTCCACTTT. Looking up the rest from reference TRBV18 and TRBJ1-6 gives the full variable domain: NAGVMQNPRHLVRRRGQEARLRCSPMKGHSHVYWYRQLPEEGLKFMVYLQKENIIDESGMPKERFSAEFPKEGPSILRIQQVVRGDSAAYFCASSPSREGSPLHFGNGTRLTVT.

V gene TRBV7-9 combines with J gene TRBJ2-2, with D possibly TRBD2 on 5 matching bases. The CDR3 consists of 16 residues. Trimming cost V 1 base and J 0 bases, with 9 bases left between them. CDR1 is SEHNR, CDR2 FQNEAQ, per germline (reference sequence). CDR3 DNA sequence: TGTGCCAGCAGCTTAGGCTTGGGAGCGAACACCGGGGAGCTGTTTTTT. Its protein product is CASSLGLGANTGELFF.

The chain is built from TRBV28 and TRBJ2-7; TRBD2 aligns across 11 bases. Germline V gene sequence: CDR1 MDHEN, CDR2 SYDVKM. V lost 3 bases to trimming and J lost 1 base; unmatched junction nucleotides: 23. The CDR3 consists of 22 residues. DNA of the CDR3: TGTGCCAGCAGTTTGCCGGACAGGGTTGCTAGCGGGAGGTACAAAAGTTCCTACGAGCAGTACTTC. Translated, it gives CASSLPDRVASGRYKSSYEQYF.

The chain has TRBV19 and TRBJ1-4; a weak D match, TRBD1 (6 bases). The V gene's germline CDR1 is LNHDA and CDR2 SQIVND (reference sequence). There are 14 residues in the CDR3. Deletions cut 8 bases from V and 6 bases from J, with 16 bases between. CDR3 nucleotides: TGTGCCAGTCAGTTGGGGGCCGGGTATGAAAAACTGTTTTTT. This codes for CASQLGAGYEKLFF.